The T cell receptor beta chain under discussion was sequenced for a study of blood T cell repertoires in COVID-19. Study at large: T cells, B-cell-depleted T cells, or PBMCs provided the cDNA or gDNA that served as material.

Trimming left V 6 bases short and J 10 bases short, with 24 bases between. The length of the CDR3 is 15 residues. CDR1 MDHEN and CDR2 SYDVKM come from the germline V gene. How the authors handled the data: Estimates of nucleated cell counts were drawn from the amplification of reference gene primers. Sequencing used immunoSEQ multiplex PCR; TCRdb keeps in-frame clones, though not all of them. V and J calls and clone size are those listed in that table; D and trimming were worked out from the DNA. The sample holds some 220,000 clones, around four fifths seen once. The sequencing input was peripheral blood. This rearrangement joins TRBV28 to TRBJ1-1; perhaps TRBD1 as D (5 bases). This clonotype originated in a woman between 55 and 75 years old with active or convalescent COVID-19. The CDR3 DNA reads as TGTGCCAGCAGCTCTAGGGGTTGGGCCGCCCTCGGAGCTTTCTTT. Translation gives CASSSRGWAALGAFF.